The source of this T cell receptor beta chain is a study of CD8 T cells in ankylosing spondylitis. Notes on the study in general: Researchers reportedly found disease-linked clones significantly enriched in matched ankylosing spondylitis synovial fluid. Ankylosing spondylitis blood appeared to carry a characteristic TCR beta motif of 7 or 8 highly homologous variants.

As to this clonotype: The antigen is not known.

Libraries of TCR beta came from quantitative 5'-RACE with molecular barcodes. One entry per CDR3 protein results from TCRdb running MiXCR on the 5' RACE reads. Of hundreds of thousands of distinct CDR3 sequences in the sample, approximately 20% were seen once. Germline-derived CDR1 and CDR2 are MNHEY and SMNVEV (reference sequence). The CDR3 is 16 residues long. V lost 5 bases and J lost 0, with 16 bases in between. The sample was blood, either unsorted or a sorted T cell fraction (not recorded which). The genes are TRBV27 and TRBJ1-1; no definite D call. The clonotype originates from a male donor with ankylosing spondylitis or in good health (not recorded which). In nucleotides, the CDR3 is TGTGCCAGCAGTCCACGGGTGGGAGGGATGAACACTGAAGCTTTCTTT. It is translated as CASSPRVGGMNTEAFF.